This T cell receptor (beta chain) was retrieved from a study of cytomegalovirus exposure and HLA in healthy donors. Study-level points and caveats: According to the study, 160 or so TCR beta chains were cytomegalovirus-associated.

Assay used: immunoSEQ multiplex PCR; TCRdb lists only in-frame clones, some missing. The sample records tens of thousands of clones, roughly 96% being singletons. Note on this clone: The antigen is not known.

The CDR3 covers 15 residues. Germline V gives CDR1 SGHRS, CDR2 YFSETQ. V gave up 6 bases and J gave up 4 bases; unmatched junction bases: 10. The donors were part of the validation cohort, which consisted of under 150 subjects and was separate from the first cohort of 666 subjects. The sequencing input was PBMCs. This chain joins TRBV5-1 and TRBJ2-3, with 8 bases aligning to TRBD2. This TCR was recovered from a woman aged 18-29 years in good health and CMV-seronegative. The CDR3 nucleotides read TGCGCCAGCACCGAGGCGGGGGGCCGCGCAGATACGCAGTATTTT. Translating it yields CASTEAGGRADTQYF.